This record covers a single T cell receptor (beta chain). Its cognate antigen is unknown. A much larger clone differs from this one at a single base, so this may be a read error. The data derive from a study of response to subunit inactivated influenza vaccine. Study conclusions and caveats: The authors suggested that every seasonal influenza vaccination recruits few new T cells.

Germline assignment: CDR1 MNHEY and CDR2 SVGEGT. Between the trimmed V and J ends, which lost 6 bases and 3 bases, there was a span of 20 bases. This CDR3 comprises 16 residues. TCRdb reprocessed the RT-PCR reads via MiXCR and lists one record per CDR3 protein. This repertoire shows about 700,000 distinct CDR3 sequences, about 15% found once; its top ten account for roughly 6.4%. The origin of this receptor is a man in his fifties who received an inactivated influenza vaccine. The V gene is TRBV6-2 or TRBV6-3, the J gene TRBJ1-1; D not certain. Here the sequenced sample was PBMCs from blood, taken 14 days before vaccination. CDR3 sequence (DNA): TGTGCCAGCAGGTACCGCCTGACTGTCCGTGACACTGAAGCTTTCTTT. It encodes CASRYRLTVRDTEAFF.